This T cell receptor beta chain was sequenced during a study of tumor and adjacent non-tumor tissue in lung cancer. At the level of the study: The cohort had approximately 12 adenocarcinoma, a couple of squamous cell and 1 small cell patients. Patients were aged roughly 31 to 76, nine to eleven men and a handful of women, stage I to III. Samples averaged about 4.2 million productive TCRbeta reads each.

Study-wide results and caveats: In normal lung, the top 100 clones were significantly more dominant than in tumor.

CDR3 length equals 15 residues. Germline V lookup: CDR1 DFQATT, CDR2 SNEGSKA (reference sequence). This clonotype was picked up a small number of times. Its antigen is as yet unknown. A read error may be the cause here, since a much bigger clone is one base away. The template was RNA from unsorted bulk tissue. The normal lung tissue was taken more than 3 cm from the tumor edge. TCRbeta libraries were built with three rounds of nested PCR, modified from ARM-PCR. MiXCR, applied by TCRdb to the multiplex PCR reads, yields one record per CDR3 protein. The data show 43,000 or so distinct CDR3 sequences, 60% seen once.

The TCR sequence derives from a middle-aged man with non-small cell lung cancer. Sequencing was carried out using distant non-tumor lung tissue. V gene TRBV20-1 combines with J gene TRBJ1-1; TRBD1 aligns across 7 bases. CDR3 residues: CSARDPGQKNTEALF. The CDR3 bases are TGCAGTGCTAGAGACCCGGGACAGAAGAACACTGAAGCTCTCTTT.